A single sample gave rise to the 20 T cell receptor beta chains below, sequenced in a study of cytomegalovirus exposure and HLA in healthy donors. Sequenced by immunoSEQ multiplex PCR; TCRdb stores in-frame clones only, minus some. The repertoire holds around 150,000 clones, with 91% as singletons. Source material: PBMCs. The source of these receptors is a woman in her late teens or twenties in good health and CMV-seropositive.

The V call is TRBV7-2, the J call TRBJ2-7; 12 bases are a match to TRBD1. CDR3 length: 15 amino acids. The V and J ends lost 7 bases and 7 bases, in that order; junction bases with no gene match: 11. Germline CDR1 reads SGHTA; CDR2 reads FQGNSA. CDR3 sequence (DNA): TGTGCCAGCACCCCGGGGGGACAGGGGGCGGGTGAGCAGTACTTC. Its protein product is CASTPGGQGAGEQYF.

The J gene is TRBJ2-7, the V gene TRBV15; 8 bases match TRBD1. Germline-derived CDR1 and CDR2 are LNHNV and YYDKDF (reference sequence). CDR3 size: 15 residues. The junction had 9 bases not matched to a gene; V was cut back by 1 base and J by 7 bases. The CDR3: CATSRVRQGAQEQYF. The CDR3 DNA follows: TGTGCCACCAGCAGAGTTCGGCAGGGGGCTCAAGAGCAGTACTTC.

The chain employs TRBV4-1 and TRBJ2-7; 10 bases map to TRBD1. V shed 0 bases and J 9 bases; nucleotides not matched to a gene: 11. The CDR3 contains 16 residues. Per germline, CDR1 MGHRA and CDR2 YSYEKL. The chain's CDR3 is CASSQDLGTGVGGQYF. CDR3 DNA: TGCGCCAGCAGCCAAGATCTGGGGACAGGGGTTGGGGGGCAGTACTTC.

The chain combines TRBV9 with TRBJ2-3, with D perhaps TRBD2 (6 bases). With 3 bases removed from V and 2 bases from J, the gap between germline ends came to 13 bases. Germline CDR1 is SGDLS and CDR2 is YYNGEE. This CDR3 comprises 15 residues. CDR3 in DNA: TGTGCCAGCAGCGGGAAGGAGGGTACCACAGATACGCAGTATTTT. Protein product: CASSGKEGTTDTQYF.

The rearrangement uses TRBV5-6 and TRBJ2-7; TRBD2 matches at 11 bases. The trim removed 3 bases at V and 7 bases at J, leaving 9 bases unmatched. Germline lookup yields CDR1 SGHDT and CDR2 YYEEEE. The CDR3 has 15 residues. CDR3 in amino acids: CASSSPSGRRNEQYF. In nucleotides, the CDR3 is TGTGCCAGCAGCTCTCCTAGCGGGAGGAGGAATGAGCAGTACTTC.

The chain links TRBV30 to TRBJ2-1; 8 positions match TRBD1. CDR1 and CDR2 from the germline V gene are GTSNPN and SVGIG (reference sequence). This CDR3 is built from 17 residues. The trim removed 0 bases at V and 1 base at J, leaving 8 bases unmatched. The CDR3 loop is CAWSVSLRQGSYNEQFF. The CDR3 coding sequence is TGTGCCTGGAGTGTTTCCCTCAGACAGGGGTCCTACAATGAGCAGTTCTTC.

The rearrangement uses TRBV29-1 and TRBJ2-3; 13 bases map to TRBD2. Germline lookup yields CDR1 SQVTM and CDR2 ANQGSEA. With 7 bases clipped from V and 1 base from J, the junction kept 11 bases outside the gene matches. The CDR3 extends over 17 amino acids. Here the CDR3 DNA reads TGCAGCGGGTCAAGACTAGCGGGAGGAACGGGCACAGATACGCAGTATTTT. This sequence encodes CSGSRLAGGTGTDTQYF.

The rearrangement joins TRBV11-2 to TRBJ1-2, with D possibly being TRBD1 (6 bases). Trimming removed 0 bases from V and 8 bases from J, with 16 bases in between. CDR3 length equals 15 residues. Germline-derived CDR1 and CDR2 are SGHAT and FQNNGV. CDR3 in DNA: TGTGCCAGCAGCTTAGATCTAGCGGGGGCGGACGGCTACACCTTC. Translated, it gives CASSLDLAGADGYTF.

In this sample, this clone turned up a few times. The rearrangement links TRBV2 to TRBJ1-4; possibly TRBD1 for D (5 bases). The V and J ends lost 8 bases and 3 bases respectively, with 10 bases between them. The CDR3 sequence is 13 residues long. CDR1 is SNHLY and CDR2 is FYNNEI in the germline V gene. CDR3 nucleotides: TGTGCCAGCCGGGGGTTCGCTAATGAAAAACTGTTTTTT. Translating it yields CASRGFANEKLFF.

This sequence joins TRBV7-8 and TRBJ2-7; a weak D match, TRBD1 (5 bases). Germline V CDR1 and CDR2: SGHVS, FQNEAQ. The V end was cut by 7 bases, the J end by 2 bases, with 24 bases between. The CDR3 extends over 17 amino acids. CDR3 bases: TGTGCCAGCACCCCAGCCGCGAGTGGGGCGGCGCCCTACGAGCAGTACTTC. Translated: CASTPAASGAAPYEQYF.

The CDR3 DNA sequence: TGTGCCAGCAGCTTGGAGAACAGGGAAGAGACCCAGTACTTC. It yields the protein CASSLENREETQYF. The chain is built from TRBV5-5 and TRBJ2-5; a possible D gene is TRBD1 (6 bases). The CDR3 is 14 amino acids. From germline, CDR1 is SGHKS and CDR2 YYEKEE (reference sequence). Trimming shortened V by 0 bases and J by 3 bases, and 9 bases separated the two germline ends.

In its sample, this clone was seen once. This chain joins TRBV6-1 and TRBJ2-2; 12 bases fit TRBD2. V was clipped by 7 bases and J by 11 bases; unmatched bases: 5. CDR1 is MNHNS and CDR2 is SASEGT in the germline V gene. The CDR3 runs to 13 residues. The CDR3, as DNA: TGTGCCAGCATAGGACTAGCGGGGACCGAGCTGTTTTTT. Its translation is CASIGLAGTELFF.

This clone appeared a few times. V usage is TRBV2 and J usage is TRBJ2-1; 10 positions agree with TRBD2. Trimming took 6 bases from V and 2 from J; bases not matched to a gene: 4. This CDR3 is built from 15 residues. In germline, CDR1 is SNHLY, CDR2 FYNNEI. CDR3 residues: CASRKAGGAYNEQFF. The CDR3 bases are TGTGCCAGCAGAAAAGCGGGAGGGGCCTACAATGAGCAGTTCTTC.

The CDR3 loop reads CASSQESVQTGYNEQFF. Written as DNA, the CDR3 is TGCGCCAGCAGCCAAGAATCGGTGCAGACGGGCTACAATGAGCAGTTCTTC. The chain employs TRBV4-3 and TRBJ2-1; D remains unclear. The CDR3 runs 17 residues. The ends were cut back, 0 bases at V and 3 bases at J, with 15 bases in the middle. CDR1 LGHNA and CDR2 YSLEER come from the germline V gene.

The chain joins TRBV27 to TRBJ1-5; D is possibly TRBD1 (5 bases). This CDR3 spans 14 amino acids. V was clipped by 3 bases and J by 3 bases, with 9 bases between them. Per the germline V gene, CDR1 is MNHEY and CDR2 is SMNVEV (reference sequence). This CDR3 reads CASSFSGNNQPQHF. CDR3 in DNA: TGTGCCAGCAGTTTCTCAGGGAACAATCAGCCCCAGCATTTT.

This clone was detected only once. The chain is built from TRBV28 and TRBJ2-7, with 12 nucleotides matching TRBD2. This CDR3 region has 17 residues. The germline V gene encodes CDR1 MDHEN and CDR2 SYDVKM. Losses at the gene ends were 5 bases for V and 11 bases for J; bases not matched to a gene: 19. This CDR3 is CASSQANGLAGSETKYF. In DNA form, the CDR3 reads TGTGCCAGCAGTCAAGCCAATGGACTAGCGGGATCCGAAACGAAGTACTTC.

CDR3 in DNA: TGTGCCAGCAGCTTACAACGATGGACAGCCACTAGCACAGATACGCAGTATTTT. This translates into CASSLQRWTATSTDTQYF. The chain carries TRBV7-9 and TRBJ2-3; possible D gene TRBD1, 6 bases. The CDR3 consists of 18 residues. V dropped 2 bases and J dropped 0 bases, with 18 bases sitting between them. Per germline, CDR1 SEHNR and CDR2 FQNEAQ (reference sequence). The variable domain in full, with the rest retrieved from reference TRBV7-9 and TRBJ2-3, is DTGVSQNPRHKITKRGQNVTFRCDPISEHNRLYWYRQTLGQGPEFLTYFQNEAQLEKSRLLSDRFSAERPKGSFSTLEIQRTEQGDSAMYLCASSLQRWTATSTDTQYFGPGTRLTVL.

CDR3 sequence reads: CASSLTSGDYEQYF. The CDR3 DNA reads as TGTGCCAGCAGTTTGACTAGCGGGGACTACGAGCAGTACTTC. The rearrangement uses TRBV11-2 and TRBJ2-7; 11 bases are a match to TRBD2. V dropped 6 bases and J dropped 3; count of bases not matched to a gene: 4. The CDR3 sequence is 14 residues long. Germline V lookup: CDR1 SGHAT, CDR2 FQNNGV.

This clone was seen just once. The chain combines TRBV9 with TRBJ2-1, with 13 bases identical to TRBD2. This CDR3 spans 14 amino acids. V gave up 0 bases and J gave up 10 bases; unmatched junction bases: 1. The germline gives CDR1 SGDLS, CDR2 YYNGEE. The CDR3 region is CASSVGGLAGEQFF. DNA of the CDR3: TGTGCCAGCAGCGTAGGGGGACTAGCGGGAGAGCAGTTCTTC.

The gene calls are TRBV11-2 and TRBJ2-6; 8 nucleotides match TRBD2. CDR1 and CDR2 from the germline V gene are SGHAT and FQNNGV. Trimming at V came to 0 bases and at J to 0 bases, leaving 10 bases not matched to a gene. This CDR3 spans 20 amino acids. This CDR3 is CASSLDRVGGGNSGANVLTF. The CDR3 DNA reads as TGTGCCAGCAGCTTAGATCGCGTCGGGGGGGGAAACTCTGGGGCCAACGTCCTGACTTTC.